This T cell receptor (beta chain) was documented in a study of post-analysis software for immune sequencing data. This clonotype was seen a single time. TCR beta libraries were prepared from cDNA with unique molecular identifiers. TCRdb re-called the PCR reads through MiXCR, storing one row per CDR3 protein. This table has about 200,000 distinct CDR3 sequences, 29% appearing once. The sample was blood. The receptor's source is a girl aged 2-17 years with multiple sclerosis.

The CDR3 protein is CASVAVQGTDTQYF. CDR3 nucleotide sequence: TGCGCCAGCGTGGCAGTCCAGGGCACAGATACGCAGTATTTT. The V gene is TRBV5-1, the J gene TRBJ2-3; no definite D call. Germline CDR1 SGHRS, CDR2 YFSETQ. The CDR3 covers 14 residues. The V and J ends lost 7 bases and 1 base respectively, with 13 bases between them.